This T cell receptor beta chain was sequenced for a study of PD-L1 blockade in urothelial cancer. Germline CDR1 reads PRHDT; CDR2 reads FYEKMQ (reference sequence). The CDR3 has 17 residues. V lost 6 bases and J lost 2; bases outside the gene matches: 13. This table comes from immunoSEQ multiplex PCR, and its TCRdb copy is limited to in-frame clones, with some not included. This table holds under 130,000 clones, approximately 85% found once. The genes are TRBV13 and TRBJ2-3; 8 nucleotides match TRBD2. The receptor was isolated from a man aged 50-60 years with urothelial cancer. Sequencing used PBMCs, obtained around atezolizumab (anti-PD-L1) treatment. DNA for the CDR3: TGTGCCAGCAGTTCCGCCTCAACTAGCGGAAACACAGATACGCAGTATTTT. It yields the protein CASSSASTSGNTDTQYF.